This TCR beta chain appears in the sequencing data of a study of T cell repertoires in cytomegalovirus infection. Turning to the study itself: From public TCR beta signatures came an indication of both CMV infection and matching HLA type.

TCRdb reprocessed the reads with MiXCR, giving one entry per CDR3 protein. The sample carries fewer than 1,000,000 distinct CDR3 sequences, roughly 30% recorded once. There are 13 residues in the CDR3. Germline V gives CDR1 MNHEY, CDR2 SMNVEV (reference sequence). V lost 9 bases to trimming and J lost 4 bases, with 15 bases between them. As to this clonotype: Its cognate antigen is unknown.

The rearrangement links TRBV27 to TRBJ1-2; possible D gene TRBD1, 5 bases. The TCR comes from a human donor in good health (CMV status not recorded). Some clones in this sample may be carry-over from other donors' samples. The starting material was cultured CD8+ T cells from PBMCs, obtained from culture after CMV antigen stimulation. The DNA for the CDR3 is TGTGCCAGTGGGCGACAGCCCCGCTATGGCTACACCTTC. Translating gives CASGRQPRYGYTF.